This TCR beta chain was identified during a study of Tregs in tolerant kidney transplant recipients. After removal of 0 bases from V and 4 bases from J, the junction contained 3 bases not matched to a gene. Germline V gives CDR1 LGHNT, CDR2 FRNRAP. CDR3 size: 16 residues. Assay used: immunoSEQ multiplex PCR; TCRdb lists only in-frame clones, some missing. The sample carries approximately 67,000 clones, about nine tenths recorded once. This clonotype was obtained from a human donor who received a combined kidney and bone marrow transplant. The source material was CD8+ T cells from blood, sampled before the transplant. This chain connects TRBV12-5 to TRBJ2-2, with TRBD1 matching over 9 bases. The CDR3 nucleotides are TGTGCTAGTGGTTTGGTACAGGGGGCTCGCACCGGGGAGCTGTTTTTT. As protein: CASGLVQGARTGELFF.